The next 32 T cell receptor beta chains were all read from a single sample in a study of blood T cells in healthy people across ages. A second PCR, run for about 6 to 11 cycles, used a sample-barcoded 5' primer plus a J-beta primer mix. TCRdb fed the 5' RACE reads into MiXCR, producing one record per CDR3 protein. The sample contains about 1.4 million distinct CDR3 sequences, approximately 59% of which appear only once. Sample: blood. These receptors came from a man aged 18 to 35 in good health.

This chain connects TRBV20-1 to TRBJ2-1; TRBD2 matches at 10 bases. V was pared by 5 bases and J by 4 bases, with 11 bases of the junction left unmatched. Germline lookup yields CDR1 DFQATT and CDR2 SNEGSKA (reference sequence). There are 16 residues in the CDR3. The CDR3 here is CSAGGQGTSAYNEQFF. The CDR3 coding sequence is TGCAGTGCTGGGGGGCAGGGGACTAGCGCTTACAATGAGCAGTTCTTC.

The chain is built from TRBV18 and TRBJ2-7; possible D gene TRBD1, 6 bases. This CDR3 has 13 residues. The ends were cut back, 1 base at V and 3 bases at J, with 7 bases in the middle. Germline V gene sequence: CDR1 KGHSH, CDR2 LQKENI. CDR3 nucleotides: TGTGCCAGCTCACCACGACAGGACTACGAGCAGTACTTC. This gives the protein CASSPRQDYEQYF.

CDR3 amino acids: CASSRDRDPDTQYF. CDR3 in DNA: TGTGCCAGCAGTCGTGACAGGGACCCAGATACGCAGTACTTC. The rearrangement joins TRBV12-3 or TRBV12-4 to TRBJ2-5, with TRBD1 matching 7 bases. J was trimmed by 11 bases and V by 5 bases; bases with no gene match: 14. The CDR3 runs 14 residues.

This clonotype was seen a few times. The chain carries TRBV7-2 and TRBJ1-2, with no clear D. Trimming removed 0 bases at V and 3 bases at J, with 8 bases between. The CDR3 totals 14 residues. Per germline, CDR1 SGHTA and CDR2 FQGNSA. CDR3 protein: CASSLALNDYGYTF. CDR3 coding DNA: TGTGCCAGCAGCTTAGCGCTGAATGACTATGGCTACACCTTC.

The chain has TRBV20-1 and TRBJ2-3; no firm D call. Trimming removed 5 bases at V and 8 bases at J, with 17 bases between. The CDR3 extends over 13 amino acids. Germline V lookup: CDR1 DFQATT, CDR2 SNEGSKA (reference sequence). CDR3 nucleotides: TGCAGTGCTCCCCCGTTTAGGTCGGGTACGCAGTATTTT. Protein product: CSAPPFRSGTQYF.

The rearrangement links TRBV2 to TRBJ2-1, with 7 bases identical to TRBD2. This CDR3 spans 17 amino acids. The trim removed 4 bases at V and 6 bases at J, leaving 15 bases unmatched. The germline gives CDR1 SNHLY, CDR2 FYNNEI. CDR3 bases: TGTGCCAGCAGTGGTTACCCGAGCGGGATAGGTTTCAATGAGCAGTTCTTC. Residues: CASSGYPSGIGFNEQFF.

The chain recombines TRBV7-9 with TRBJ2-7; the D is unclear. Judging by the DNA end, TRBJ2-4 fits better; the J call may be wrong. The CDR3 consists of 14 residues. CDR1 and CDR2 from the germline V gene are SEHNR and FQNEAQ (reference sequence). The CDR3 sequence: CASSFVSEKNIQYF. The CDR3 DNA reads TGTGCCAGCAGCTTTGTGAGCGAAAAAAACATTCAGTACTTC.

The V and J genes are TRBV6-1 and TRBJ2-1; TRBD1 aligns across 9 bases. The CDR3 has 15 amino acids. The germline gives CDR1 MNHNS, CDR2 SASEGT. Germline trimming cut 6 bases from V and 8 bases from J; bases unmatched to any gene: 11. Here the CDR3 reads CASRFRTGEFDEQFF. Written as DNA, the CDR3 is TGTGCCAGCAGATTTCGGACAGGGGAGTTTGATGAGCAGTTCTTC.

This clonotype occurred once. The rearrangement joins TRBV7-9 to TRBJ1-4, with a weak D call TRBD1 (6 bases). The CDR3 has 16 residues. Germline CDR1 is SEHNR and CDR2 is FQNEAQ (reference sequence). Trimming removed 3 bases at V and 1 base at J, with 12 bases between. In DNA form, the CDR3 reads TGTGCCAGCAGCTTTCCGGGACACGGAACTAATGAAAAACTGTTTTTT. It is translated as CASSFPGHGTNEKLFF.

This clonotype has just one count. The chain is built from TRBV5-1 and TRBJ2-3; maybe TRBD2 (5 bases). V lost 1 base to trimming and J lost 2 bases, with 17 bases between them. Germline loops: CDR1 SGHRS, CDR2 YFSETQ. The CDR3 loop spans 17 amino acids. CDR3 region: CASSLSRTGVFTDTQYF. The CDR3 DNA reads TGCGCCAGCAGCTTGAGCCGGACTGGAGTTTTCACAGATACGCAGTATTTT.

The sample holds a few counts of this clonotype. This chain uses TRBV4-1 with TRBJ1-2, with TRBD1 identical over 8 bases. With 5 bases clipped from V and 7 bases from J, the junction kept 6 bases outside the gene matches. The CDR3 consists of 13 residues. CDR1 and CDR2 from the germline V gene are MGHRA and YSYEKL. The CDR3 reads CASSISTGVGYTF. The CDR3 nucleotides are TGCGCCAGCAGCATCTCGACAGGGGTTGGCTACACCTTC.

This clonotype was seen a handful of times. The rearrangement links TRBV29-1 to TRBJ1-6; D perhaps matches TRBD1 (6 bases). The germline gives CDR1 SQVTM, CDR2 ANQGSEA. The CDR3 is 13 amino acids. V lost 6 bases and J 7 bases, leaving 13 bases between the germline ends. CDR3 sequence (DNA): TGCAGCGTCGACCAGGGGCCAAATTCACCCCTCCACTTT. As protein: CSVDQGPNSPLHF.

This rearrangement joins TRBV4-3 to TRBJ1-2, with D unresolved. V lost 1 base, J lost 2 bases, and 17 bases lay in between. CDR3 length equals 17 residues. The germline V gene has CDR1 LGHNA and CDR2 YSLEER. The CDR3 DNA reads TGCGCCAGCAGCCAAGGGATGGTACAGCAGTGGAACTATGGCTACACCTTC. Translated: CASSQGMVQQWNYGYTF.

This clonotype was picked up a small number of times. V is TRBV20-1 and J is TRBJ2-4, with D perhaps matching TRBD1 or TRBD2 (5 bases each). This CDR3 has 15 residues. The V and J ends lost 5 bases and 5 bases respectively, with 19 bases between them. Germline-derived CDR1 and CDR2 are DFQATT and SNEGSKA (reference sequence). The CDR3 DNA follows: TGCAGTGCTTTCTCGTTGGGGGTTCAGGAAAACATTCAGTACTTC. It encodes CSAFSLGVQENIQYF.

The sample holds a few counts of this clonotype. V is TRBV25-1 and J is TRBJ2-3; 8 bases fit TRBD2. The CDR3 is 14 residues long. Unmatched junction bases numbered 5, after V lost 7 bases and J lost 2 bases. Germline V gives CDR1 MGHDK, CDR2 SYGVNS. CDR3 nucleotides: TGTGCCAGCATCGGGGGGGGGCCCACAGATACGCAGTATTTT. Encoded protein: CASIGGGPTDTQYF.

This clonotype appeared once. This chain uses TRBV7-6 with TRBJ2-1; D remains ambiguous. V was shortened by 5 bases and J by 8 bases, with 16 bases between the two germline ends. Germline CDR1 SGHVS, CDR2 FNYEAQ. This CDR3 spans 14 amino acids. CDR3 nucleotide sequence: TGTGCCAGCAGCCAGGACCCTGCCTCGGATGAGCAGTTCTTC. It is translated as CASSQDPASDEQFF.

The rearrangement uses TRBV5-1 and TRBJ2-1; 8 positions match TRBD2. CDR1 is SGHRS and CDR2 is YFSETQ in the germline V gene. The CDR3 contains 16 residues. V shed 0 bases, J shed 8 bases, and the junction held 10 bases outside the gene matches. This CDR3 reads CASSLEAGGPIYEQFF. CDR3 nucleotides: TGCGCCAGCAGCTTGGAGGCGGGAGGCCCTATTTATGAGCAGTTCTTC. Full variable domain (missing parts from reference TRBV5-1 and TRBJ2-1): KAGVTQTPRYLIKTRGQQVTLSCSPISGHRSVSWYQQTPGQGLQFLFEYFSETQRNKGNFPGRFSGRQFSNSRSEMNVSTLELGDSALYLCASSLEAGGPIYEQFFGPGTRLTVL.

For the CDR3, the DNA is TGCAGTGCGAATGACAGGGTGATCCAGGAGACCCAGTACTTC. Its translation is CSANDRVIQETQYF. V and J are TRBV20-1 and TRBJ2-5; 7 nucleotides match TRBD1. With V trimmed by 6 bases and J by 5 bases, 12 bases remained unmatched. CDR1 is DFQATT, CDR2 SNEGSKA, per germline (reference sequence). The CDR3 runs 14 residues.

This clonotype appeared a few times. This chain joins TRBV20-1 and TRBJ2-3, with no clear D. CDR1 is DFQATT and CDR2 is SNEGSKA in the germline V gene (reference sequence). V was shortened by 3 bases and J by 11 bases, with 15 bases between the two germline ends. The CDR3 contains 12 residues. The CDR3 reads CSASLDQVRQYF. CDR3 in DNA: TGCAGTGCTAGTCTAGACCAAGTGAGGCAGTATTTT.

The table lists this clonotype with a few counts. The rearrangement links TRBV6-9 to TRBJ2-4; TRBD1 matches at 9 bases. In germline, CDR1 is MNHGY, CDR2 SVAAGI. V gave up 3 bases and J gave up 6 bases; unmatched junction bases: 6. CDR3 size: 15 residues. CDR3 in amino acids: CASSYPLGQGNIQYF. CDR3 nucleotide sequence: TGTGCCAGCAGTTACCCCCTGGGACAGGGAAACATTCAGTACTTC.

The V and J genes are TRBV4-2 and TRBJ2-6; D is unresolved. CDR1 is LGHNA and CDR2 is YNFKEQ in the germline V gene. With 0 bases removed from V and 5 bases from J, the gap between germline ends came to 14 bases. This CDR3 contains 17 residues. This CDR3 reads CASSQEWVGTWANVLTF. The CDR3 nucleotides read TGTGCCAGCAGCCAAGAGTGGGTGGGAACCTGGGCCAACGTCCTGACTTTC.

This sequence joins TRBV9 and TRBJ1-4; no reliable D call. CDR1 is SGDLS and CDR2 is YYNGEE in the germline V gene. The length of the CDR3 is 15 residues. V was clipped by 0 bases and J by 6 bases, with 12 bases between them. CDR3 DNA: TGTGCCAGCAGCGTAGGTGGGGTAATAGATGAAAAACTGTTTTTT. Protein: CASSVGGVIDEKLFF.

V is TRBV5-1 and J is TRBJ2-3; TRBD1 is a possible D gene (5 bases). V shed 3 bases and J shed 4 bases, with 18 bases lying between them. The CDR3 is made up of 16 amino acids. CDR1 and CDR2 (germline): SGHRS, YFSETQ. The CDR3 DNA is TGCGCCAGCAGCTGGATGGTGGGGCGCCACGCAGATACGCAGTATTTT. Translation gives CASSWMVGRHADTQYF.

In DNA, the CDR3 is TGTGCCAGCAGCTTAGTCCACGGGACAGGGGGCGAGGATGGCTACACCTTC. Translating it yields CASSLVHGTGGEDGYTF. This chain links TRBV7-9 with TRBJ1-2, with TRBD1 matching over 12 bases. The trim removed 1 base at V and 6 bases at J, leaving 9 bases unmatched. Germline CDR1 SEHNR, CDR2 FQNEAQ (reference sequence). The CDR3 totals 17 residues.

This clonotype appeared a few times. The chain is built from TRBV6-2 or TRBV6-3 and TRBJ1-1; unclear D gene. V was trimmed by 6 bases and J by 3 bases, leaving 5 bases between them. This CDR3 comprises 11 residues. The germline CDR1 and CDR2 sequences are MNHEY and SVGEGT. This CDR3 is CASRADTEAFF. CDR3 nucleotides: TGTGCCAGCAGAGCAGACACTGAAGCTTTCTTT.

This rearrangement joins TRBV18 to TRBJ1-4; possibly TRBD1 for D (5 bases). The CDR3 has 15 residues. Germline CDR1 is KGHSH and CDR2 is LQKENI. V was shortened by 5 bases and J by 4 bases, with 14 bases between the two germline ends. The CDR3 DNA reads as TGTGCCAGCTCAAGCCCGGGGGAGAGTAATGAAAAACTGTTTTTT. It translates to CASSSPGESNEKLFF.

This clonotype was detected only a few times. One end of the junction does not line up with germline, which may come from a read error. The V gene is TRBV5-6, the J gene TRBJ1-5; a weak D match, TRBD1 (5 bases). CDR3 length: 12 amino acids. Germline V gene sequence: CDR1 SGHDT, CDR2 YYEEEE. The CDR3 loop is CASSLGRQPQHF. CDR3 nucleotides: TGTGCCAGCAGTTTGGGGCGACAGCCCCAGCATTTT. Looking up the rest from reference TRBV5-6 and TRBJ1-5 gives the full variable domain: DAGVTQSPTHLIKTRGQQVTLRCSPKSGHDTVSWYQQALGQGPQFIFQYYEEEERQRGNFPDRFSGHQFPNYSSELNVNALLLGDSALYLCASSLGRQPQHFGDGTRLSIL.

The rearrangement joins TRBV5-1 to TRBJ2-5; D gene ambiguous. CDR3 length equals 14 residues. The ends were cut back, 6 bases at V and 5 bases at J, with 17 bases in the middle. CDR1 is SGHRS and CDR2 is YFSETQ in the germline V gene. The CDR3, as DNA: TGCGCCAGCATCCTGAACGCGGCGGCGGAGACCCAGTACTTC. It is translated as CASILNAAAETQYF.

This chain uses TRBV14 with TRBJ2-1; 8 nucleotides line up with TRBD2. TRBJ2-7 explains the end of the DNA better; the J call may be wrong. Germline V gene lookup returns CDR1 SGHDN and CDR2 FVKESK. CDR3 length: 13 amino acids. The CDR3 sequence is CASSKAGGNEQYF. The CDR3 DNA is TGTGCCAGCAGCAAGGCGGGGGGCAATGAGCAGTACTTC.

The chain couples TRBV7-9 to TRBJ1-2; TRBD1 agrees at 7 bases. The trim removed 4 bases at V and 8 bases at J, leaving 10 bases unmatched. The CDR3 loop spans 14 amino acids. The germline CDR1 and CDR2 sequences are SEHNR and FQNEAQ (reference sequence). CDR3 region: CASSSPQQGNGYTF. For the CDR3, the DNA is TGTGCCAGCAGCTCACCTCAACAGGGGAACGGCTACACCTTC.

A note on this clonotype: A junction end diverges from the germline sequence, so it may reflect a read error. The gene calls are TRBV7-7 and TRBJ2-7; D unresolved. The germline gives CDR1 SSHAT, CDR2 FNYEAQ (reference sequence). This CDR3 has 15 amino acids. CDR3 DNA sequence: TGTGCTAGCAGCTCCGGGCCAGGACCCTCCTACGAGCAGTACTTC. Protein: CASSSGPGPSYEQYF.

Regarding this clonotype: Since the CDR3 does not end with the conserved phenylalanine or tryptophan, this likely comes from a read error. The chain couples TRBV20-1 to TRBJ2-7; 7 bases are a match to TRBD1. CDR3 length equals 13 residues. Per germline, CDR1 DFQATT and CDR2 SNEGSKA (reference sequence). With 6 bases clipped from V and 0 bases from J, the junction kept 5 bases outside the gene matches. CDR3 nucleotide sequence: TGCAGTGCCCAGGACAGGAGCTCCTACGAGCAGTACTAC. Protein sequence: CSAQDRSSYEQYY.